This T cell receptor (beta chain) is drawn from a study of cytomegalovirus exposure and HLA in healthy donors. V trimming: 5 bases; J trimming: 6 bases; junction bases outside the gene matches: 11. This CDR3 is 15 amino acids long. Germline CDR1 reads SGHTA; CDR2 reads FQGNSA. PCR employed 60 Vbeta and 13 Jbeta primers. Only in-frame clones appear in the TCRdb table, and some are missing; sequencing was by immunoSEQ multiplex PCR. This table has 150,000 to 200,000 clones, 75% to 80% appearing once. The chain couples TRBV7-2 to TRBJ2-7, with TRBD2 identical over 9 bases. This TCR derives from a woman aged 25 to 39 in good health and CMV-seropositive. The specimen was PBMCs. The CDR3 loop reads CASSPLAGPPLEQYF. The CDR3 DNA is TGTGCCAGCAGCCCCCTAGCGGGGCCTCCCCTCGAGCAGTACTTC.